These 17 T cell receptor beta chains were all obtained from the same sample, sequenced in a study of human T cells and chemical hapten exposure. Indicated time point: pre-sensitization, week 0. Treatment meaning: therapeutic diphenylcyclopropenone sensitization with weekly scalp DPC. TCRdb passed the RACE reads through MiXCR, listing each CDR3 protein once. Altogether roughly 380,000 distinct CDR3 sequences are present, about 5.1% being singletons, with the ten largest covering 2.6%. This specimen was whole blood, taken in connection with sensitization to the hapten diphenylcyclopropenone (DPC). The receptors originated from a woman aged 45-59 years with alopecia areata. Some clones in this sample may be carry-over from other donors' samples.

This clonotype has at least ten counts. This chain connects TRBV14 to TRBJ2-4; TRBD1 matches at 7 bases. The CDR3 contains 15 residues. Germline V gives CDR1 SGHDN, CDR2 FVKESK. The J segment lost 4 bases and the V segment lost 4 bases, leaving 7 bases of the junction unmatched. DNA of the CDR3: TGTGCCAGCAGCCTATCGGGGACAGAAAAAAACATTCAGTACTTC. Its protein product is CASSLSGTEKNIQYF. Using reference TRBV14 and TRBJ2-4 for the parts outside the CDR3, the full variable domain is EAGVTQFPSHSVIEKGQTVTLRCDPISGHDNLYWYRRVMGKEIKFLLHFVKESKQDESGMPNNRFLAERTGGTYSTLKVQPAELEDSGVYFCASSLSGTEKNIQYFGAGTRLSVL.

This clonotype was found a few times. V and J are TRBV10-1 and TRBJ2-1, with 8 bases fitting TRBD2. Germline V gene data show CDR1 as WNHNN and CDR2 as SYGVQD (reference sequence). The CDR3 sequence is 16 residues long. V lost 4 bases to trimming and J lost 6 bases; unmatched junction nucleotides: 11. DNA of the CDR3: TGCGCCAGCAGTGGAACCGGGACTAGTGTGTCCAATGAGCAGTTCTTC. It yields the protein CASSGTGTSVSNEQFF.

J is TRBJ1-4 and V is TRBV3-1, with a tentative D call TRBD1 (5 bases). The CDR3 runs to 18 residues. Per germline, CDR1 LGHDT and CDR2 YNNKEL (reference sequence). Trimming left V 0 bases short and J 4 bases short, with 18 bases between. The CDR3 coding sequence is TGTGCCAGCAGCCAAGACGATAAATTCCAGGGTTATAATGAAAAACTGTTTTTT. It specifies CASSQDDKFQGYNEKLFF.

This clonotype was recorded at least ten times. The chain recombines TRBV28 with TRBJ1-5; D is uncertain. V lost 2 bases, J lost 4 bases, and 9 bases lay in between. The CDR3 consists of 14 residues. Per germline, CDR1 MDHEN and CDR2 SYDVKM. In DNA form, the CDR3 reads TGTGCCAGCAGTTTAGGGGTAGGGAATCAGCCCCAGCATTTT. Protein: CASSLGVGNQPQHF.

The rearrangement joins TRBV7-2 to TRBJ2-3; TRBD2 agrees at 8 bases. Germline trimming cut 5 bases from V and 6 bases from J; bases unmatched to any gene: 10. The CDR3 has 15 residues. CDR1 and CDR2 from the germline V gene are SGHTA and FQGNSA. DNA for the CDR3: TGTGCCAGCAGCCTTAAGCGGGGGACCGGGGATACGCAGTATTTT. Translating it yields CASSLKRGTGDTQYF.

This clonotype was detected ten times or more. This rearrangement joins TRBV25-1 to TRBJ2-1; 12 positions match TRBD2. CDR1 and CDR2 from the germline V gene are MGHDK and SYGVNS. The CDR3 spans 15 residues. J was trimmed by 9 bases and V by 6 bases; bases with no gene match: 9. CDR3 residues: CASRGTSGGYGEQFF. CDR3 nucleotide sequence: TGTGCCAGCAGAGGAACTAGCGGGGGGTACGGTGAGCAGTTCTTC.

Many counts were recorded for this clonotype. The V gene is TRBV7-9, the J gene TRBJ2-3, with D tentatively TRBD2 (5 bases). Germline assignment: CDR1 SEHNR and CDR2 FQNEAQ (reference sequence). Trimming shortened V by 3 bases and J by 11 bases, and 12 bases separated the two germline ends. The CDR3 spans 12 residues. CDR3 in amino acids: CASSFEGRKQYF. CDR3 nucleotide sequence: TGTGCCAGCAGCTTCGAGGGAAGAAAGCAGTATTTT. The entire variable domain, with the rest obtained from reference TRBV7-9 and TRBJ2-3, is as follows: DTGVSQNPRHKITKRGQNVTFRCDPISEHNRLYWYRQTLGQGPEFLTYFQNEAQLEKSRLLSDRFSAERPKGSFSTLEIQRTEQGDSAMYLCASSFEGRKQYFGPGTRLTVL.

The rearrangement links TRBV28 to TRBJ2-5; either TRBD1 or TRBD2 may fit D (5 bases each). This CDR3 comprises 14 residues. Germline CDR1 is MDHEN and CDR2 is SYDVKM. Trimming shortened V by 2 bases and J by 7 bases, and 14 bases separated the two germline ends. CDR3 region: CASSLRDHPGTQYF. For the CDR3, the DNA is TGTGCCAGCAGTTTACGGGACCATCCCGGGACCCAGTACTTC.

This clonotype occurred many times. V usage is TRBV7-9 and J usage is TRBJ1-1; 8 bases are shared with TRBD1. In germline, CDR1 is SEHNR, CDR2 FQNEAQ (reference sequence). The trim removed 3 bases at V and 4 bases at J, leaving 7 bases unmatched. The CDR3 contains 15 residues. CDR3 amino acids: CASSFPGQGSTEAFF. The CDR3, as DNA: TGTGCCAGCAGCTTCCCCGGACAGGGATCCACTGAAGCTTTCTTT.

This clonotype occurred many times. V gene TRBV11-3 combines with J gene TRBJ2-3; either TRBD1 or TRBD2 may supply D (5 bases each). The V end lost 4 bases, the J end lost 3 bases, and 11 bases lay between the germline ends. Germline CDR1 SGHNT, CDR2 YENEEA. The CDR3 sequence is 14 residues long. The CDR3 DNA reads TGTGCCAGCAGCTCCCCCGGGGCGACAGATACGCAGTATTTT. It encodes CASSSPGATDTQYF.

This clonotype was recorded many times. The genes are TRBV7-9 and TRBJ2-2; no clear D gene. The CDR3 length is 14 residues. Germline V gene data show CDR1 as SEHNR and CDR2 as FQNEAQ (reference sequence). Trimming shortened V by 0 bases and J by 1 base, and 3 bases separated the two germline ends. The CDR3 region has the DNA TGTGCCAGCAGCTTAGCGCGGAACACCGGGGAGCTGTTTTTT. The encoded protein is CASSLARNTGELFF.

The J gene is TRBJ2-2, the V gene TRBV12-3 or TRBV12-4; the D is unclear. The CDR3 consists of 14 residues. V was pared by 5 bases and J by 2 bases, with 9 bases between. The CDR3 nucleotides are TGTGCCAGCAGTCGCCCCCTTAACACCGGGGAGCTGTTTTTT. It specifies CASSRPLNTGELFF.

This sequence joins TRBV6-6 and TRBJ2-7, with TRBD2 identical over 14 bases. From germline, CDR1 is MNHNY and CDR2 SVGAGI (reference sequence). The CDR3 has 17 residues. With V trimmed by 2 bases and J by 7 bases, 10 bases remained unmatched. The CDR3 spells CASSYTRTSGGPGEQYF. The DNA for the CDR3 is TGTGCCAGCAGTTACACGCGGACTAGCGGGGGGCCCGGAGAGCAGTACTTC.

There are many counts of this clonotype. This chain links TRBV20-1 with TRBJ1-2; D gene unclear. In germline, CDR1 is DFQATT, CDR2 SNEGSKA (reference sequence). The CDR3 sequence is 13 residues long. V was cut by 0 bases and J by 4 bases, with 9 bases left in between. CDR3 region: CSARDPRGYGYTF. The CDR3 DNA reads TGCAGTGCTAGAGATCCACGGGGCTATGGCTACACCTTC.

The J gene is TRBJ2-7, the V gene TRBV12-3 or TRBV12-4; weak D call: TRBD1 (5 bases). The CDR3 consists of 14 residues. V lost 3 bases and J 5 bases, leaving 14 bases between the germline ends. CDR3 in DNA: TGTGCCAGCAGTTTGAGGCAGGGTGGCCACGAGCAGTACTTC. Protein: CASSLRQGGHEQYF.

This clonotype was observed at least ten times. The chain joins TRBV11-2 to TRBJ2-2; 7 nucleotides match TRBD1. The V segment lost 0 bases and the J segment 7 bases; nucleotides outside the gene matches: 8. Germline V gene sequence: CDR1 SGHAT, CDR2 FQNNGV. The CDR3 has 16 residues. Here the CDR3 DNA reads TGTGCCAGCAGCTTAGAAGAGACAGGGCTAATCGGGGAGCTGTTTTTT. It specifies CASSLEETGLIGELFF. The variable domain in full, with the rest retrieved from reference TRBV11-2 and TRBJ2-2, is EAGVAQSPRYKIIEKRQSVAFWCNPISGHATLYWYQQILGQGPKLLIQFQNNGVVDDSQLPKDRFSAERLKGVDSTLKIQPAKLEDSAVYLCASSLEETGLIGELFFGEGSRLTVL.

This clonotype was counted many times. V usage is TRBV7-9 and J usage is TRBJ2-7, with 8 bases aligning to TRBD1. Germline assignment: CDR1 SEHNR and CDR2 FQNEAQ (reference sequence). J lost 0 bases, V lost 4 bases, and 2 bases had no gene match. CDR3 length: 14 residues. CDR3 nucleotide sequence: TGTGCCAGCAGCTGGGACAGGACCTCCTACGAGCAGTACTTC. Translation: CASSWDRTSYEQYF.